Included here is one T cell receptor beta chain sequence, with context. The data stem from a study of cytomegalovirus exposure and HLA in healthy donors. Sequenced by immunoSEQ multiplex PCR; TCRdb stores in-frame clones only, minus some. This sample has around 95,000 clones; around 84% occur once, and the top ten carry approximately 22%. Between the trimmed V and J ends, which lost 2 bases and 0 bases, there was a span of 15 bases. Germline V gene lookup returns CDR1 LNHDA and CDR2 SQIVND (reference sequence). This CDR3 spans 17 amino acids. This receptor was identified in a man younger than 30 in good health and CMV-seropositive. The sequencing input was PBMCs. This chain links TRBV19 with TRBJ2-3; D is perhaps TRBD1 (6 bases). The CDR3 DNA reads as TGTGCCAGTAGTATAAGGAGGACAGCATATAGCACAGATACGCAGTATTTT. Amino acid sequence: CASSIRRTAYSTDTQYF. The full variable domain, its missing parts supplied by reference TRBV19 and TRBJ2-3, is DGGITQSPKYLFRKEGQNVTLSCEQNLNHDAMYWYRQDPGQGLRLIYYSQIVNDFQKGDIAEGYSVSREKKESFPLTVTSAQKNPTAFYLCASSIRRTAYSTDTQYFGPGTRLTVL.